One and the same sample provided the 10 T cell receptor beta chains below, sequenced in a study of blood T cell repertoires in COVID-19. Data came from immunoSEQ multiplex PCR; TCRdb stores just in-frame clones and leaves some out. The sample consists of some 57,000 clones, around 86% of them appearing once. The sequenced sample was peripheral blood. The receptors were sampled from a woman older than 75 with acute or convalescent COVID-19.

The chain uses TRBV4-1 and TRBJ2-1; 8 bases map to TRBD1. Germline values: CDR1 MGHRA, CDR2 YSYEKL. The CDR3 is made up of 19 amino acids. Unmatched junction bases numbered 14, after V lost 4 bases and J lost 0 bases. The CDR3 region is CASSRVQNYRGSSYNEQFF. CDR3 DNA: TGCGCCAGCAGCCGAGTCCAAAATTACAGGGGGAGCTCCTACAATGAGCAGTTCTTC.

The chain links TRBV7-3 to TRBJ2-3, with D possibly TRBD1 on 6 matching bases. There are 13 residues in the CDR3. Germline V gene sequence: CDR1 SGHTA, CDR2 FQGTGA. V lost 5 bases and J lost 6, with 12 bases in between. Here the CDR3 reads CASSDRQADTQYF. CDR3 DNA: TGTGCCAGCAGCGACCGACAGGCGGATACGCAGTATTTT.

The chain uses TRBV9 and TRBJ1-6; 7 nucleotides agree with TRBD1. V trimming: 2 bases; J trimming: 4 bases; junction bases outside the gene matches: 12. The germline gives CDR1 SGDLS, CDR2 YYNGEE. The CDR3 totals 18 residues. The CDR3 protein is CASSVGVRTGDYNSPLHF. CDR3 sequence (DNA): TGTGCCAGCAGCGTGGGGGTAAGGACAGGAGATTATAATTCACCCCTCCACTTT.

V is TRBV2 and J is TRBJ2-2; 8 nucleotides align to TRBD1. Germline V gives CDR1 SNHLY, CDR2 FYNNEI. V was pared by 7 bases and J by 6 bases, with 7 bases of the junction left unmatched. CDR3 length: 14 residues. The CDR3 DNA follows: TGTGCCAGCACCGGGACAGGAGGATCCGGGGAGCTGTTTTTT. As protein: CASTGTGGSGELFF.

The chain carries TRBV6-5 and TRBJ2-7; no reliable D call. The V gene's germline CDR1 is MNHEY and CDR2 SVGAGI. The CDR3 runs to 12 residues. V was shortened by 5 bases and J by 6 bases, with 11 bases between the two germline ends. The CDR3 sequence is CASSQMGPEQYV. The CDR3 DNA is TGTGCCAGCAGTCAAATGGGCCCCGAGCAGTACGTC.

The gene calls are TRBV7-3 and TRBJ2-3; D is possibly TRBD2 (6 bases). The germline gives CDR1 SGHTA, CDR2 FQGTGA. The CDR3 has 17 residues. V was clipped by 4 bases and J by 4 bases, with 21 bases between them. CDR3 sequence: CASSSAKVYGGPDTQYF. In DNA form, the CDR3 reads TGTGCCAGCAGCTCCGCAAAGGTTTACGGGGGACCAGATACGCAGTATTTT.

Here the CDR3 DNA reads TGTGCCAGCAGCCAAGCGGGGACAGTGGTCGATGAGCAGTTCTTC. This translates into CASSQAGTVVDEQFF. This rearrangement joins TRBV14 to TRBJ2-1; the match to TRBD1 covers 7 bases. This CDR3 contains 15 residues. The trim removed 1 base at V and 8 bases at J, leaving 8 bases unmatched. CDR1 and CDR2 (germline): SGHDN, FVKESK.

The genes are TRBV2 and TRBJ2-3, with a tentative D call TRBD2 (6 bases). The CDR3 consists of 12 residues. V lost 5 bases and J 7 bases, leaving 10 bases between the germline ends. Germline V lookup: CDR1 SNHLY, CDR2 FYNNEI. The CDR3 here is CASSSTSYTQYF. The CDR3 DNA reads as TGTGCCAGCAGTTCGACTAGTTATACGCAGTATTTT.

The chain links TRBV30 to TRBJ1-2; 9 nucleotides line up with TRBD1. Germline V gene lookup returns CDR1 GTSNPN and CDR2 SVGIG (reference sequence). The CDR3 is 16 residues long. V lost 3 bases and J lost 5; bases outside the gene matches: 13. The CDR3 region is CAWRGAGTGLLYGYTF. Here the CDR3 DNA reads TGTGCCTGGAGGGGGGCCGGGACAGGGCTTTTATATGGCTACACCTTC.

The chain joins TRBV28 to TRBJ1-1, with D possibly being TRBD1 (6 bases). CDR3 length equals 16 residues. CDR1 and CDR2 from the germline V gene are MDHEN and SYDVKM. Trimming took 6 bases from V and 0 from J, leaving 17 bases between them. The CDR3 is CASRSDGGPLNTEAFF. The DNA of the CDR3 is TGTGCCAGCAGGTCCGACGGGGGGCCATTGAACACTGAAGCTTTCTTT.